Shown below are 20 T cell receptor beta chains from a single sample sequenced in a study of cytomegalovirus exposure and HLA in healthy donors (TCRdb year 2017). The receptor library was made with the immunoSEQ multiplex PCR assay. The multiplex PCR relied on a mix of 60 forward primers for TCR Vbeta segments and 13 reverse primers for TCR Jbeta segments. Here the immuneACCESS table is served through TCRdb, limited to in-frame sequences with V and J called. Missing clones are a known gap in these copies; in checked studies unresolved V genes cover under half, and the rest lacks a known reason. This sample has under 200,000 clones in its table, and roughly 80% of those were observed once. The ten largest account for less than 2.5% of the sample. Source material: PBMCs. The receptors here all came from a man aged 50 or older in good health and CMV-seropositive.

The chain is built from TRBV23-1 and TRBJ1-2; 7 bases are a match to TRBD1. TRBV23-1 is given ORF status, its function remaining uncertain. This CDR3 spans 14 amino acids. Germline trimming cut 0 bases from V and 7 bases from J; bases unmatched to any gene: 5. This CDR3 reads CASSQSGGAGGYTF. The CDR3 region has the DNA TGCGCCAGCAGTCAATCAGGGGGCGCGGGTGGCTACACCTTC.

The chain uses TRBV30 and TRBJ1-2; the match to TRBD1 covers 9 bases. From germline, CDR1 is GTSNPN and CDR2 SVGIG (reference sequence). V was clipped by 1 base and J by 2 bases; unmatched bases: 5. CDR3 size: 15 residues. The CDR3 region has the DNA TGTGCCTGGAGTGAAGAGACAGGGGGGAACTATGGCTACACCTTC. As protein: CAWSEETGGNYGYTF.

This rearrangement joins TRBV27 to TRBJ1-1, with D uncertain. The CDR3 has 14 residues. Germline V CDR1 and CDR2: MNHEY, SMNVEV (reference sequence). V was shortened by 5 bases and J by 1 base, with 11 bases between the two germline ends. The CDR3, as DNA: TGTGCCAGCAGTCCCGGAGGGTCGAACACTGAAGCTTTCTTT. Translation: CASSPGGSNTEAFF.

This clone was found a few times. The V and J genes are TRBV18 and TRBJ1-5, with 12 bases identical to TRBD1. CDR1 KGHSH and CDR2 LQKENI come from the germline V gene. The V and J ends lost 3 bases and 9 bases, in that order; junction bases with no gene match: 3. This CDR3 spans 14 amino acids. CDR3 protein: CASSPGQGARPQHF. The CDR3 coding sequence is TGTGCCAGCTCACCGGGACAGGGGGCAAGGCCCCAGCATTTT.

The gene calls are TRBV5-4 and TRBJ1-1, with TRBD1 matching 9 bases. Germline V gene sequence: CDR1 SGHNT, CDR2 YYREEE (reference sequence). The CDR3 runs 16 residues. The V gene end was trimmed by 4 bases and the J gene end by 3 bases; junction bases not matched to a gene: 10. CDR3 region: CASSAMTGGYDTEAFF. In DNA form, the CDR3 reads TGTGCCAGCAGCGCCATGACAGGGGGGTACGACACTGAAGCTTTCTTT.

This clone was counted a few times. The gene calls are TRBV7-2 and TRBJ1-1; 7 bases align to TRBD1. The V segment lost 3 bases and the J segment 0 bases; nucleotides outside the gene matches: 4. Germline loops: CDR1 SGHTA, CDR2 FQGNSA. The CDR3 spans 15 residues. The CDR3 loop is CASSFSGQLNTEAFF. The CDR3 DNA follows: TGTGCCAGCAGCTTTTCGGGACAGTTGAACACTGAAGCTTTCTTT.

The chain links TRBV11-2 to TRBJ2-3; the D gene is possibly TRBD2 (6 bases). Germline-derived CDR1 and CDR2 are SGHAT and FQNNGV. Trimming pared 1 base from V and 3 bases from J, leaving 11 bases between. The CDR3 is 15 amino acids. The CDR3 protein is CASSLAAGSTDTQYF. The CDR3 DNA reads as TGTGCCAGCAGCTTAGCAGCGGGCTCGACAGATACGCAGTATTTT.

In its sample, this clone was seen once. The V and J genes are TRBV2 and TRBJ2-3; a possible D gene is TRBD1 (5 bases). V lost 2 bases and J 1 base, leaving 10 bases between the germline ends. This CDR3 contains 15 residues. Germline V lookup: CDR1 SNHLY, CDR2 FYNNEI. This CDR3 is CASSERQGGTDTQYF. The DNA for the CDR3 is TGTGCCAGCAGTGAACGGCAGGGTGGCACAGATACGCAGTATTTT.

This clone was observed once. This rearrangement joins TRBV29-1 to TRBJ2-7, with D perhaps matching TRBD1 (5 bases). Germline CDR1 reads SQVTM; CDR2 reads ANQGSEA. The V gene lost 3 bases and the J gene lost 3 bases, with 15 bases spanning the gap. This CDR3 is built from 14 residues. CDR3 nucleotide sequence: TGCAGCGTTGATGGGGCCAAGGGTGACTACGAGCAGTACTTC. Its protein product is CSVDGAKGDYEQYF.

This chain uses TRBV4-3 with TRBJ1-1; D is unresolved. The V end lost 0 bases, the J end lost 4 bases, and 9 bases lay between the germline ends. CDR3 length: 14 residues. The germline CDR1 and CDR2 sequences are LGHNA and YSLEER. The CDR3 sequence is CASSQDRGGTEAFF. The CDR3 coding sequence is TGCGCCAGCAGCCAAGATCGTGGAGGCACTGAAGCTTTCTTT.

This chain uses TRBV28 with TRBJ2-1; 7 bases match TRBD2. V shed 6 bases and J 8 bases; nucleotides not matched to a gene: 10. This CDR3 has 14 amino acids. Germline V gives CDR1 MDHEN, CDR2 SYDVKM. The CDR3 region has the DNA TGTGCCAGCAGCCCGGGGGGAGGGTGGGATGAGCAGTTCTTC. Residues: CASSPGGGWDEQFF.

The chain couples TRBV7-7 to TRBJ2-7; 8 bases align to TRBD1. Germline V gene lookup returns CDR1 SSHAT and CDR2 FNYEAQ (reference sequence). This CDR3 has 12 amino acids. Trimming cost V 5 bases and J 6 bases; bases outside gene matches: 3. CDR3 in amino acids: CASSATGGEQYF. The DNA of the CDR3 is TGTGCCAGCAGCGCCACAGGGGGCGAGCAGTACTTC.

This clone appeared once. The V call is TRBV7-3, the J call TRBJ1-6, with 9 bases that match TRBD1. The CDR3 is made up of 14 amino acids. The V segment lost 5 bases and the J segment 11 bases; nucleotides outside the gene matches: 7. From germline, CDR1 is SGHTA and CDR2 FQGTGA. Here the CDR3 DNA reads TGTGCCAGCAGCCTACAGGGGGCAAGACCACCCCTCCACTTT. Translated: CASSLQGARPPLHF.

V is TRBV21-1 and J is TRBJ1-1; TRBD1, the D gene given by the table, was not confirmed from the DNA. TRBV21-1 is deemed a pseudogene. CDR3 size: 14 residues. CDR3 sequence: CASSEQGLNTEAFF. CDR3 nucleotides: TGTGCCAGCAGCGAACAGGGGTTGAACACTGAAGCTTTCTTT.

V usage is TRBV7-2 and J usage is TRBJ2-3, with 11 bases identical to TRBD2. The CDR3 is 16 amino acids. The junction had 7 bases not matched to a gene; V was cut back by 3 bases and J by 5 bases. Germline V gives CDR1 SGHTA, CDR2 FQGNSA. The CDR3 is CASSLGTSGLGDTQYF. The CDR3 coding sequence is TGTGCCAGCAGCTTGGGGACTAGCGGATTGGGAGATACGCAGTATTTT.

V gene TRBV5-4 combines with J gene TRBJ2-1, with TRBD2 identical over 11 bases. The CDR3 covers 18 residues. CDR1 SGHNT and CDR2 YYREEE come from the germline V gene (reference sequence). V shed 0 bases, J shed 2 bases, and the junction held 7 bases outside the gene matches. The DNA for the CDR3 is TGTGCCAGCAGCTTGGATGGTCTTAGCGGGGGGGCCTACAATGAGCAGTTCTTC. This sequence encodes CASSLDGLSGGAYNEQFF. Full variable domain (outside the CDR3, taken from reference TRBV5-4 and TRBJ2-1): ETGVTQSPTHLIKTRGQQVTLRCSSQSGHNTVSWYQQALGQGPQFIFQYYREEENGRGNFPPRFSGLQFPNYSSELNVNALELDDSALYLCASSLDGLSGGAYNEQFFGPGTRLTVL.

The chain has TRBV5-1 and TRBJ2-3; perhaps TRBD2 as D (6 bases). Germline V gene sequence: CDR1 SGHRS, CDR2 YFSETQ. With 3 bases removed from V and 2 bases from J, the gap between germline ends came to 7 bases. The CDR3 runs 13 residues. CDR3 sequence: CASSSGLTDTQYF. CDR3 in DNA: TGCGCCAGCAGCTCGGGACTCACAGATACGCAGTATTTT.

V gene TRBV14 combines with J gene TRBJ2-2; D remains unclear. CDR3 length: 14 amino acids. V lost 4 bases, J lost 4 bases, and 10 bases lay in between. Germline V CDR1 and CDR2: SGHDN, FVKESK. The CDR3 protein is CASSPHSGTGELFF. The CDR3 DNA reads TGTGCCAGCAGCCCTCACTCGGGCACCGGGGAGCTGTTTTTT.

This clone was detected only once. An end of the junction differs from the germline gene, which may be a read error. The V call is TRBV6-1, the J call TRBJ1-1; 7 bases match TRBD1. CDR3 length: 16 amino acids. Germline lookup yields CDR1 MNHNS and CDR2 SASEGT. CDR3 region: CAGSEARGQENTEAFF. The CDR3 coding sequence is TGTGCCGGCAGTGAAGCGAGAGGACAGGAGAACACTGAAGCTTTCTTT.

The J gene is TRBJ1-2, the V gene TRBV5-1; 8 bases agree with TRBD1. Germline CDR1 SGHRS, CDR2 YFSETQ. Losses at the gene ends were 0 bases for V and 9 bases for J; bases not matched to a gene: 7. The CDR3 runs 14 residues. The CDR3 coding sequence is TGCGCCAGCAGCTTGGGGGGACAGGAGAGACGCTACACCTTC. Translation: CASSLGGQERRYTF.